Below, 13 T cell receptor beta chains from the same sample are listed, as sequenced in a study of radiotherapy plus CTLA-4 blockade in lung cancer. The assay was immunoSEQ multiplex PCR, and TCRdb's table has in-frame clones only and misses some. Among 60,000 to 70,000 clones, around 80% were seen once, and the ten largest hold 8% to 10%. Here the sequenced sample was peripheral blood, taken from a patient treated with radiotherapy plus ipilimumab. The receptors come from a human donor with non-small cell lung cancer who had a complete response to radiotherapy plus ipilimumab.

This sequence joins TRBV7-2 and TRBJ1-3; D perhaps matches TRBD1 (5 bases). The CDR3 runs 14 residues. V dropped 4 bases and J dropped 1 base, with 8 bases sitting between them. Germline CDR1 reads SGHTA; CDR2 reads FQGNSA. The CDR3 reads CASSSTVSGNTIYF. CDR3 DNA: TGTGCCAGCAGCTCGACAGTATCTGGAAACACCATATATTTT. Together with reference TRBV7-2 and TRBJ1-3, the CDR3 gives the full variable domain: GAGVSQSPSNKVTEKGKDVELRCDPISGHTALYWYRQSLGQGLEFLIYFQGNSAPDKSGLPSDRFSAERTGGSVSTLTIQRTQQEDSAVYLCASSSTVSGNTIYFGEGSWLTVV.

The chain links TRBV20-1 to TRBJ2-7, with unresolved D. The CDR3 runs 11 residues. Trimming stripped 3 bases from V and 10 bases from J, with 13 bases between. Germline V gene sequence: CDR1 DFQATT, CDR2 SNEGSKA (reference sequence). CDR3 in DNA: TGCAGTGCTAGCCAAAAGGCCAACCAGTACTTC. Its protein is CSASQKANQYF.

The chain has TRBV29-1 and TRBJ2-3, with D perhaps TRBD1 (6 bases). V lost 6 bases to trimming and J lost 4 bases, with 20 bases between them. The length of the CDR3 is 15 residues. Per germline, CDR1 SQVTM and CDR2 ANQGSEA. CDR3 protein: CSVRGQPRSPDTQYF. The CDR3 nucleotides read TGCAGCGTGCGCGGACAGCCAAGGTCGCCAGATACGCAGTATTTT.

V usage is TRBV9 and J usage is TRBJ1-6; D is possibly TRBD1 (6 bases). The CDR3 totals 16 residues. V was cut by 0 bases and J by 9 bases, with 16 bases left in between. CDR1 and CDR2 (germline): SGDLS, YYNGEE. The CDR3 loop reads CASSVAAGERGSPLHF. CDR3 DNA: TGTGCCAGCAGCGTAGCTGCAGGGGAACGAGGTTCACCCCTCCACTTT.

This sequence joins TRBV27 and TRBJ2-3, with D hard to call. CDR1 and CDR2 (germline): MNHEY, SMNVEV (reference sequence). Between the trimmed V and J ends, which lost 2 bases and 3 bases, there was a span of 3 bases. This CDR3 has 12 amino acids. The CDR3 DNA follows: TGTGCCAGCAGTTTAGGAACAGATACGCAGTATTTT. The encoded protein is CASSLGTDTQYF.

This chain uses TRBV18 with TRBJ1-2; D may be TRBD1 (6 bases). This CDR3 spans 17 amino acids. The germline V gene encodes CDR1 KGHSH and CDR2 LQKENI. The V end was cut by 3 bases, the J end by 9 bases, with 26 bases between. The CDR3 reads CASSPKGGQQGGGSYTF. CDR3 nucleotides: TGTGCCAGCTCACCCAAGGGGGGTCAACAGGGCGGCGGGAGCTACACCTTC.

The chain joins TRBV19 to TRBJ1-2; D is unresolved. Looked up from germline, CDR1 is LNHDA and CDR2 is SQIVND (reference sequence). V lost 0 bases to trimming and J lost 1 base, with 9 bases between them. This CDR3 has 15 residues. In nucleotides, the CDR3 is TGTGCCAGTAGTATAGAGGGCAGTATTAACTATGGCTACACCTTC. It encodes CASSIEGSINYGYTF.

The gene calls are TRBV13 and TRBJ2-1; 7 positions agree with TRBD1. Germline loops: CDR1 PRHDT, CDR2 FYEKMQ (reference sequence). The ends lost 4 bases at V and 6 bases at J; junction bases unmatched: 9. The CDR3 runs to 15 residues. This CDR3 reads CASSSSRQGSNEQFF. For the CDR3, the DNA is TGTGCCAGCAGCTCCTCCCGACAGGGTAGCAATGAGCAGTTCTTC.

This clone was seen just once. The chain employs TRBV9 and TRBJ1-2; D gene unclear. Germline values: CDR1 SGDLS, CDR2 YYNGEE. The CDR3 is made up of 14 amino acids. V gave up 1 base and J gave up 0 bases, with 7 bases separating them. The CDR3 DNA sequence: TGTGCCAGCAGCGTAACAGTAGCTAACTATGGCTACACCTTC. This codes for CASSVTVANYGYTF. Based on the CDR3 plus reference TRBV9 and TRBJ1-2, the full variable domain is DSGVTQTPKHLITATGQRVTLRCSPRSGDLSVYWYQQSLDQGLQFLIQYYNGEERAKGNILERFSAQQFPDLHSELNLSSLELGDSALYFCASSVTVANYGYTFGSGTRLTVV.

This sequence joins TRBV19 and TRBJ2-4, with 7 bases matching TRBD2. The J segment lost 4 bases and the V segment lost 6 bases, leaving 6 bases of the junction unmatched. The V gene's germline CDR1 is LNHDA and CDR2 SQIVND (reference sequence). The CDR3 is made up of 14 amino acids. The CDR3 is CASSQAGDKNIQYF. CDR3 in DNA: TGTGCCAGTAGCCAGGCGGGGGATAAAAACATTCAGTACTTC.

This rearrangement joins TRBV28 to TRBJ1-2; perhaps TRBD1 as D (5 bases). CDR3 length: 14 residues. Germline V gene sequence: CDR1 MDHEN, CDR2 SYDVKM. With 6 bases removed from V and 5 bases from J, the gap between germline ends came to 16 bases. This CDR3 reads CASRQPGGWYGYTF. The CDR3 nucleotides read TGTGCCAGCAGACAACCCGGGGGGTGGTATGGCTACACCTTC.

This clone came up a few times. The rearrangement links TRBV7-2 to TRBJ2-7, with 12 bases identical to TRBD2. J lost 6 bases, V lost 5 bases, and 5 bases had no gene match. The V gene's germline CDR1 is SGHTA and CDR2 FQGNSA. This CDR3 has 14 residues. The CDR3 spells CASSATSGRIEQYV. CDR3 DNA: TGTGCCAGCAGCGCGACTAGCGGGAGAATCGAGCAGTACGTC.

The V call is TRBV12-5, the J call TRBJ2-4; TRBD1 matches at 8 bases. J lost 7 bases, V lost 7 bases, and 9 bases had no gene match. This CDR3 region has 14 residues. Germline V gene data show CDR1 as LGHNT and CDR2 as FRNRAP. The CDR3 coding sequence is TGTGCTAGTGCTGGAGTACAGGGGGTGAACATTCAGTACTTC. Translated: CASAGVQGVNIQYF.